The 32 T cell receptor beta chains reported below all come from one sample, sequenced in a study of vaccination and CD4 T cells after COVID-19. Treatment denoted: approximately 9-day PBMC culture with coronavirus spike peptide pools or control peptides (ViraFEST assay). At the Johns Hopkins FTIC core, DNA taken from cultured CD4+ T cells was sequenced by way of the Oncomine TCR Beta short-read assay. TCRdb re-analysed the PCR reads in MiXCR, keeping a single row per CDR3 protein. The repertoire includes 20,000 to 25,000 distinct CDR3 sequences, approximately 67% of them detected once, and around 16% sits in the top ten. No cognate antigen is known for these TCRs. Sample: CD4+ T cells from blood, cultured in vitro, taken after SARS-CoV-2 vaccination. These receptors came from a human donor who received a COVID-19 vaccine.

The chain employs TRBV6-1 and TRBJ2-7; 9 nucleotides line up with TRBD1. The CDR3 contains 13 residues. J lost 4 bases, V lost 5 bases, and 3 bases had no gene match. Germline assignment: CDR1 MNHNS and CDR2 SASEGT. The CDR3 sequence: CASSRDRVYEQYF. The CDR3 DNA is TGTGCCAGCAGTAGGGACAGGGTGTACGAGCAGTACTTC.

The chain joins TRBV6-1 to TRBJ1-5; D call uncertain. Deletions cut 2 bases from V and 9 bases from J, with 11 bases between. Germline values: CDR1 MNHNS, CDR2 SASEGT. The CDR3 runs to 13 residues. The DNA of the CDR3 is TGTGCCAGCAGTGAACGGACCGAGCTGCCCCAGCATTTT. Protein product: CASSERTELPQHF.

This clonotype showed up just once. The chain couples TRBV20-1 to TRBJ2-7; no clear D. CDR1 DFQATT and CDR2 SNEGSKA come from the germline V gene (reference sequence). The CDR3 covers 12 residues. The ends were cut back, 0 bases at V and 4 bases at J, with 7 bases in the middle. CDR3 DNA: TGCAGTGCTAGAGATCGGTATTACGAGCAGTACTTC. As protein: CSARDRYYEQYF.

The chain has TRBV20-1 and TRBJ2-5, with a weak D call TRBD1 (6 bases). Germline lookup yields CDR1 DFQATT and CDR2 SNEGSKA (reference sequence). There are 15 residues in the CDR3. With 2 bases removed from V and 4 bases from J, the gap between germline ends came to 17 bases. The CDR3 DNA sequence: TGCAGTGCTAGAAGACAGGTCGTTGGAGTAGAGACCCAGTACTTC. Its protein is CSARRQVVGVETQYF.

The V call is TRBV2, the J call TRBJ1-2; no clear D. V was clipped by 5 bases and J by 3 bases, with 13 bases between them. The germline V gene has CDR1 SNHLY and CDR2 FYNNEI. This CDR3 spans 14 amino acids. CDR3 loop: CASSPRQAHYGYTF. For the CDR3, the DNA is TGTGCCAGCAGTCCCCGGCAGGCCCACTATGGCTACACCTTC.

The chain has TRBV6-5 and TRBJ1-5; maybe TRBD1 (5 bases). This CDR3 has 13 amino acids. Between the trimmed V and J ends, which lost 2 bases and 9 bases, there was a span of 11 bases. CDR1 and CDR2 (germline): MNHEY, SVGAGI. CDR3 region: CASSYGAGRPQHF. The CDR3 DNA reads TGTGCCAGCAGTTACGGGGCTGGGCGGCCCCAGCATTTT.

The chain links TRBV2 to TRBJ2-4; 8 positions match TRBD2. V dropped 4 bases and J dropped 0; count of bases not matched to a gene: 5. This CDR3 has 16 residues. In germline, CDR1 is SNHLY, CDR2 FYNNEI. CDR3 sequence reads: CASSGRAGEAKNIQYF. CDR3 DNA sequence: TGTGCCAGCAGTGGACGAGCGGGGGAAGCCAAAAACATTCAGTACTTC.

This clonotype appeared once. This chain links TRBV6-1 with TRBJ2-2; 9 bases align to TRBD1. Germline CDR1 reads MNHNS; CDR2 reads SASEGT. J was trimmed by 5 bases and V by 8 bases; bases with no gene match: 6. This CDR3 region has 14 residues. Written as DNA, the CDR3 is TGTGCCAGCTACCGGGACAGGGAAACCGGGGAGCTGTTTTTT. Amino acids: CASYRDRETGELFF.

V usage is TRBV19 and J usage is TRBJ2-7; 8 bases map to TRBD1. V gave up 3 bases and J gave up 0 bases; unmatched junction bases: 4. The CDR3 has 15 amino acids. The V gene's germline CDR1 is LNHDA and CDR2 SQIVND (reference sequence). The CDR3 sequence: CASSIGGTGSYEQYF. In DNA, the CDR3 is TGTGCCAGTAGTATCGGAGGGACAGGCTCCTACGAGCAGTACTTC.

This sequence joins TRBV6-1 and TRBJ1-1; 9 bases align to TRBD1. The V segment lost 2 bases and the J segment 9 bases; nucleotides outside the gene matches: 13. The CDR3 is 16 amino acids. Germline V gives CDR1 MNHNS, CDR2 SASEGT. Here the CDR3 reads CASSERMGQGIRQAFF. As DNA, the CDR3 is TGTGCCAGCAGTGAAAGGATGGGACAGGGCATAAGGCAAGCTTTCTTT.

The chain joins TRBV30 to TRBJ1-1, with D maybe TRBD1 (5 bases). Trimming removed 1 base from V and 10 bases from J, with 19 bases in between. The germline gives CDR1 GTSNPN, CDR2 SVGIG (reference sequence). The CDR3 has 14 residues. The CDR3 DNA sequence: TGTGCCTGGAGTGAAGAGGGGACCGGGAGCGTAGCTTTCTTT. Amino acids: CAWSEEGTGSVAFF.

The rearrangement links TRBV18 to TRBJ1-6; a weak D match, TRBD1 (6 bases). Germline CDR1 is KGHSH and CDR2 is LQKENI. The V and J ends lost 3 bases and 7 bases respectively, with 19 bases between them. The CDR3 spans 17 residues. This CDR3 is CASSPRPAGESNSPLHF. In DNA form, the CDR3 reads TGTGCCAGCTCACCCCGCCCGGCAGGGGAGAGCAATTCACCCCTCCACTTT.

The rearrangement links TRBV20-1 to TRBJ1-5; D is ambiguous. The length of the CDR3 is 12 residues. The V gene lost 3 bases and the J gene lost 3 bases, with 6 bases spanning the gap. CDR1 and CDR2 (germline): DFQATT, SNEGSKA (reference sequence). CDR3 sequence (DNA): TGCAGTGCTAGTACCCCCAATCAGCCCCAGCATTTT. It translates to CSASTPNQPQHF.

The rearrangement joins TRBV2 to TRBJ2-3, with TRBD2 as a possible D gene (5 bases). The CDR3 covers 15 residues. Deletions cut 2 bases from V and 0 bases from J, with 9 bases between. In germline, CDR1 is SNHLY, CDR2 FYNNEI. The CDR3 sequence is CASSESGASTDTQYF. CDR3 nucleotides: TGTGCCAGCAGTGAAAGCGGTGCTAGCACAGATACGCAGTATTTT.

The CDR3 sequence: CASSGRTAGGASNQPQHF. In DNA, the CDR3 is TGTGCCAGCAGCGGAAGGACGGCAGGGGGAGCGTCCAATCAGCCCCAGCATTTT. This chain joins TRBV7-2 and TRBJ1-5, with 7 bases identical to TRBD1. Germline assignment: CDR1 SGHTA and CDR2 FQGNSA. The CDR3 length is 18 residues. Trimming took 5 bases from V and 3 from J; bases not matched to a gene: 16. Drawing the rest from reference TRBV7-2 and TRBJ1-5, the complete variable domain is GAGVSQSPSNKVTEKGKDVELRCDPISGHTALYWYRQSLGQGLEFLIYFQGNSAPDKSGLPSDRFSAERTGGSVSTLTIQRTQQEDSAVYLCASSGRTAGGASNQPQHFGDGTRLSIL.

The chain is built from TRBV19 and TRBJ2-2; 8 nucleotides line up with TRBD2. Unmatched junction bases numbered 7, after V lost 4 bases and J lost 6 bases. CDR3 length: 15 amino acids. Germline V gene sequence: CDR1 LNHDA, CDR2 SQIVND (reference sequence). In DNA, the CDR3 is TGTGCCAGTAGTACCTATAGCGGGACCCCCGGGGAGCTGTTTTTT. This gives the protein CASSTYSGTPGELFF. Variable domain in full (rest from reference TRBV19 and TRBJ2-2): DGGITQSPKYLFRKEGQNVTLSCEQNLNHDAMYWYRQDPGQGLRLIYYSQIVNDFQKGDIAEGYSVSREKKESFPLTVTSAQKNPTAFYLCASSTYSGTPGELFFGEGSRLTVL.

V gene TRBV12-3 or TRBV12-4 combines with J gene TRBJ1-6; D is unclear. This CDR3 comprises 12 residues. V lost 4 bases and J lost 7, with 5 bases in between. Here the CDR3 DNA reads TGTGCCAGCAGTTCTAACAATTCACCCCTCCACTTT. Its protein product is CASSSNNSPLHF.

In its sample, this clonotype was seen a few times. The V gene is TRBV27, the J gene TRBJ2-3; tentative D call: TRBD2 (5 bases). The CDR3 consists of 14 residues. Germline V gives CDR1 MNHEY, CDR2 SMNVEV (reference sequence). V lost 3 bases to trimming and J lost 0 bases, with 7 bases between them. The CDR3 DNA sequence: TGTGCCAGCAGTTTGGGAGCTAGCACAGATACGCAGTATTTT. Its translation is CASSLGASTDTQYF.

This clonotype has only one observation. CDR3 bases: TGTGCCAGCAGTTTTAAAGGGACAGGGGGACCGAACACTGAAGCTTTCTTT. The encoded protein is CASSFKGTGGPNTEAFF. This rearrangement joins TRBV12-3 or TRBV12-4 to TRBJ1-1; 11 bases map to TRBD1. This CDR3 is built from 17 residues. The V and J ends lost 3 bases and 1 base, in that order; junction bases with no gene match: 7.

V is TRBV6-1 and J is TRBJ1-2; 9 bases agree with TRBD1. CDR1 is MNHNS, CDR2 SASEGT, per germline. Germline trimming cut 10 bases from V and 3 bases from J; bases unmatched to any gene: 12. The CDR3 has 15 residues. The CDR3 DNA follows: TGTGCCACCGGGACAGGGCGGACGAAGGACTATGGCTACACCTTC. Protein sequence: CATGTGRTKDYGYTF.

The genes are TRBV19 and TRBJ1-4, with TRBD1 matching 7 bases. The junction had 0 bases not matched to a gene; V was cut back by 3 bases and J by 8 bases. The V gene's germline CDR1 is LNHDA and CDR2 SQIVND (reference sequence). This CDR3 contains 12 residues. CDR3 region: CASSIRGEKLFF. CDR3 nucleotides: TGTGCCAGTAGTATCAGGGGGGAAAAACTGTTTTTT.

The V and J genes are TRBV7-3 and TRBJ1-2; D gene uncertain. CDR3 length: 13 amino acids. Trimming cost V 4 bases and J 8 bases, with 14 bases left between them. CDR1 and CDR2 (germline): SGHTA, FQGTGA. The CDR3 coding sequence is TGTGCCAGCAGCTCGAGCCCTGATGGAGGCTACACCTTC. Translated: CASSSSPDGGYTF.

This chain joins TRBV19 and TRBJ2-3, with TRBD2 matching over 15 bases. Germline V gene data show CDR1 as LNHDA and CDR2 as SQIVND (reference sequence). Trimming at V came to 2 bases and at J to 5 bases, leaving 5 bases not matched to a gene. This CDR3 has 17 residues. The CDR3 reads CASSIRGLAGGKDTQYF. In DNA form, the CDR3 reads TGTGCCAGTAGTATACGCGGACTAGCGGGGGGGAAAGATACGCAGTATTTT.

The chain employs TRBV7-9 and TRBJ1-3; D is uncertain. CDR1 and CDR2 (germline): SEHNR, FQNEAQ (reference sequence). The CDR3 has 13 residues. Trimming pared 4 bases from V and 4 bases from J, leaving 8 bases between. CDR3 amino acids: CASSSGLGNTIYF. The CDR3 DNA sequence: TGTGCCAGCAGCTCGGGGTTAGGAAACACCATATATTTT.

The chain employs TRBV11-3 and TRBJ2-3; D is ambiguous. CDR3 length: 15 amino acids. Looked up from germline, CDR1 is SGHNT and CDR2 is YENEEA. The germline V and J ends were trimmed by 4 bases and 2 bases, with 13 bases remaining between them. The DNA for the CDR3 is TGTGCCAGCAGCTCGCGTTCTCTCGACACAGATACGCAGTATTTT. It encodes CASSSRSLDTDTQYF.

This clonotype was detected only a few times. The J gene is TRBJ1-1, the V gene TRBV30, with a weak D call TRBD1 (5 bases). Germline V gene lookup returns CDR1 GTSNPN and CDR2 SVGIG (reference sequence). Trimming cost V 2 bases and J 10 bases, with 17 bases left between them. The CDR3 spans 13 residues. The CDR3 sequence: CAWSPRDPSGAFF. The DNA of the CDR3 is TGTGCCTGGAGTCCCCGGGACCCCTCTGGAGCTTTCTTT.

The gene calls are TRBV10-1 and TRBJ2-2, with D perhaps given as TRBD1 or TRBD2 (5 bases each). V lost 4 bases and J lost 3, with 18 bases in between. Germline V lookup: CDR1 WNHNN, CDR2 SYGVQD (reference sequence). The CDR3 extends over 17 amino acids. This CDR3 is CASSATGRIRDTGELFF. The CDR3 nucleotides read TGCGCCAGCAGTGCTACGGGACGAATACGGGACACCGGGGAGCTGTTTTTT.

This chain joins TRBV7-2 and TRBJ2-7; 7 bases agree with TRBD1. With V trimmed by 3 bases and J by 3 bases, 5 bases remained unmatched. Looked up from germline, CDR1 is SGHTA and CDR2 is FQGNSA. The CDR3 is 14 amino acids. The DNA for the CDR3 is TGTGCCAGCAGCTTGTCCAGGACAGGCTACGAGCAGTACTTC. It translates to CASSLSRTGYEQYF. The variable domain in full, completed from reference TRBV7-2 and TRBJ2-7, reads GAGVSQSPSNKVTEKGKDVELRCDPISGHTALYWYRQSLGQGLEFLIYFQGNSAPDKSGLPSDRFSAERTGGSVSTLTIQRTQQEDSAVYLCASSLSRTGYEQYFGPGTRLTVT.

The chain joins TRBV6-1 to TRBJ2-3; D possibly corresponds to TRBD2 (7 bases). Trimming took 7 bases from V and 6 from J, leaving 20 bases between them. Germline V gives CDR1 MNHNS, CDR2 SASEGT. This CDR3 is 15 amino acids long. In nucleotides, the CDR3 is TGTGCCAGCACCCCGGCAAGGGGGGGGTGGGATACGCAGTATTTT. Its translation is CASTPARGGWDTQYF.

The chain employs TRBV7-9 and TRBJ1-2, with a tentative D call TRBD1 (6 bases). The CDR3 sequence is 11 residues long. Between the trimmed V and J ends, which lost 5 bases and 7 bases, there was a span of 8 bases. Per the germline V gene, CDR1 is SEHNR and CDR2 is FQNEAQ (reference sequence). CDR3 residues: CASSLRGGYTF. The CDR3 DNA is TGTGCCAGCAGCCTCAGGGGTGGCTACACCTTC. The variable domain in full, with the rest retrieved from reference TRBV7-9 and TRBJ1-2, is DTGVSQNPRHKITKRGQNVTFRCDPISEHNRLYWYRQTLGQGPEFLTYFQNEAQLEKSRLLSDRFSAERPKGSFSTLEIQRTEQGDSAMYLCASSLRGGYTFGSGTRLTVV.

This chain uses TRBV12-3 or TRBV12-4 with TRBJ1-2; 9 bases align to TRBD1. V lost 6 bases, J lost 8 bases, and 7 bases stayed unmatched. This CDR3 has 13 residues. This CDR3 reads CASRGQGLVGYTF. CDR3 sequence (DNA): TGTGCCAGCAGGGGACAGGGATTGGTCGGCTACACCTTC.

The J gene is TRBJ2-1, the V gene TRBV5-4; 11 bases match TRBD1. V trimming: 2 bases; J trimming: 7 bases; junction bases outside the gene matches: 14. CDR1 is SGHNT and CDR2 is YYREEE in the germline V gene (reference sequence). The CDR3 extends over 18 amino acids. The chain's CDR3 is CASSFERNRDRGVNEQFF. The CDR3 nucleotides read TGTGCCAGCAGCTTTGAGAGGAACCGGGACAGGGGGGTTAATGAGCAGTTCTTC.